Included here is one T cell receptor (beta chain) sequence, with context. Its target is not known. The data originate from a study of T cell responses to AZD1222 COVID-19 vaccine. Findings and caveats of the study: Most donors were white British, females outnumbered males, and clonal diversity was possibly underestimated.

CDR1 is MDHEN and CDR2 is SYDVKM in the germline V gene. The V end lost 5 bases, the J end lost 0 bases, and 13 bases lay between the germline ends. This CDR3 has 15 residues. Some clones are missing from TCRdb's copy, which holds only in-frame ones; the method was immunoSEQ multiplex PCR. The data show approximately 100,000 clones, around 94% seen once. The chain couples TRBV28 to TRBJ1-1; D uncertain. Material: peripheral blood, obtained on day 0 of AZD1222 vaccination. The TCR was taken from an adult in good health. For the CDR3, the DNA is TGTGCCAGCAGTATCTCGGGAATAATGAACACTGAAGCTTTCTTT. Its protein is CASSISGIMNTEAFF.